This T cell receptor (beta chain) was obtained from a study of blood T cell repertoires in COVID-19. In germline, CDR1 is SNHLY, CDR2 FYNNEI. The V gene lost 8 bases and the J gene lost 3 bases, with 20 bases spanning the gap. CDR3 length: 16 amino acids. In the source study's methods: Researchers report that nucleated cell counts were estimated from reference gene primer amplification. Profiled with immunoSEQ multiplex PCR; TCRdb holds only in-frame clones, not every one. The DNA was the basis for D and trimming; V, J and clone size are from that table. The data contain 110,000 to 150,000 clones, about 89% of them singletons.

The sequenced sample consisted of peripheral blood. The V gene is TRBV2, the J gene TRBJ1-5; TRBD1 might be the D (6 bases). The receptor comes from a man aged 55 to 69 with active or convalescent COVID-19. The CDR3 loop reads CASEQDSRTYNQPQHF. The CDR3 DNA reads as TGTGCCAGCGAGCAGGACAGCCGAACCTACAATCAGCCCCAGCATTTT.